Shown below are 27 T cell receptor beta chains from a single sample sequenced in a study of immune cell composition in non-small cell lung cancer. TCRdb's table, derived via immunoSEQ multiplex PCR, lists solely in-frame clones and lacks some. The sample has 2,500 or so clones; around 84% are singletons. The sequencing sample was made of lung tumor tissue. The source of these receptors is a human donor with non-small cell lung cancer.

The genes are TRBV7-8 and TRBJ1-5, with unresolved D. The CDR3 spans 15 residues. V dropped 1 base and J dropped 1 base, with 8 bases sitting between them. Germline V lookup: CDR1 SGHVS, CDR2 FQNEAQ. CDR3 sequence: CASSLGSLSNQPQHF. The CDR3 DNA reads TGTGCCAGCAGCTTAGGTTCACTCAGCAATCAGCCCCAGCATTTT.

CDR3 nucleotides: TGTGCCAGCAGCTCAACCGGCAGGGGGAACTATGGCTACACCTTC. This codes for CASSSTGRGNYGYTF. The rearrangement uses TRBV11-2 and TRBJ1-2, with 7 bases aligning to TRBD1. V was clipped by 4 bases and J by 2 bases; unmatched bases: 7. The CDR3 loop spans 15 amino acids. Per the germline V gene, CDR1 is SGHAT and CDR2 is FQNNGV.

The chain recombines TRBV28 with TRBJ2-7, with 8 nucleotides matching TRBD2. The CDR3 loop spans 14 amino acids. The germline CDR1 and CDR2 sequences are MDHEN and SYDVKM. The J segment lost 2 bases and the V segment lost 7 bases, leaving 7 bases of the junction unmatched. CDR3 sequence: CASTLAGKTYEQYF. In DNA form, the CDR3 reads TGTGCCAGCACCTTAGCGGGGAAGACCTACGAGCAGTACTTC.

This clone appeared a single time. The chain has TRBV27 and TRBJ2-5; no clear D gene. The J call may be mistaken, given a closer DNA end match to TRBJ2-7. The germline V gene has CDR1 MNHEY and CDR2 SMNVEV (reference sequence). This CDR3 is built from 13 residues. CDR3 sequence reads: CASSLSRGYEQYF. CDR3 DNA sequence: TGTGCCAGCAGTCTTAGCCGAGGTTACGAGCAGTACTTC.

The chain recombines TRBV4-3 with TRBJ2-1; TRBD2 aligns across 7 bases. This CDR3 is built from 14 residues. With 0 bases clipped from V and 9 bases from J, the junction kept 5 bases outside the gene matches. The germline V gene has CDR1 LGHNA and CDR2 YSLEER. CDR3 amino acids: CASSQDASGPEQFF. The CDR3 DNA sequence: TGCGCCAGCAGCCAAGATGCTAGCGGACCTGAGCAGTTCTTC.

The chain links TRBV18 to TRBJ2-7; 9 bases agree with TRBD2. Trimming cost V 3 bases and J 5 bases; bases outside gene matches: 8. From germline, CDR1 is KGHSH and CDR2 LQKENI. This CDR3 spans 15 amino acids. The CDR3 bases are TGTGCCAGCTCACCTCTAGCGGGAAACCCCCACGAGCAGTACTTC. Its protein is CASSPLAGNPHEQYF.

The chain has TRBV10-2 and TRBJ1-5; perhaps TRBD1 as D (6 bases). Germline V lookup: CDR1 WSHSY, CDR2 SAAADI. The CDR3 is 13 amino acids. V was trimmed by 10 bases and J by 3 bases, leaving 13 bases between them. CDR3 sequence reads: CATKDSINQPQHF. In DNA, the CDR3 is TGCGCCACTAAGGACAGTATCAATCAGCCCCAGCATTTT.

The V and J genes are TRBV28 and TRBJ1-4; 11 positions match TRBD1. Trimming at V came to 6 bases and at J to 7 bases, leaving 7 bases not matched to a gene. Germline CDR1 and CDR2: MDHEN and SYDVKM. CDR3 size: 15 residues. CDR3 loop: CASRPGQGATEKLFF. The CDR3 DNA reads as TGTGCCAGCAGACCTGGACAGGGGGCAACTGAAAAACTGTTTTTT.

The chain recombines TRBV7-6 with TRBJ2-7, with 13 bases that match TRBD2. V dropped 0 bases and J dropped 7; count of bases not matched to a gene: 6. CDR1 and CDR2 (germline): SGHVS, FNYEAQ. This CDR3 spans 16 amino acids. For the CDR3, the DNA is TGTGCCAGCAGCTTAGCGGGCGGGACTAGCGGGAAAGAGCAGTACTTC. Amino acids: CASSLAGGTSGKEQYF.

The V gene is TRBV5-4, the J gene TRBJ2-7; D might be TRBD2 (6 bases). The germline gives CDR1 SGHNT, CDR2 YYREEE (reference sequence). The V end lost 2 bases, the J end lost 6 bases, and 18 bases lay between the germline ends. The CDR3 consists of 15 residues. This CDR3 reads CASSFQTGVGGEQYF. CDR3 nucleotide sequence: TGTGCCAGCAGCTTTCAGACGGGAGTCGGGGGCGAGCAGTACTTC.

The CDR3 reads CASSLGGLEAFF. For the CDR3, the DNA is TGTGCCAGCAGCTTGGGGGGGCTTGAAGCTTTCTTT. This chain uses TRBV5-4 with TRBJ1-1, with D possibly being TRBD1 (6 bases). CDR1 SGHNT and CDR2 YYREEE come from the germline V gene (reference sequence). The ends were cut back, 0 bases at V and 7 bases at J, with 7 bases in the middle. The CDR3 extends over 12 amino acids.

The rearrangement uses TRBV14 and TRBJ2-3, with TRBD2 matching over 8 bases. Germline lookup yields CDR1 SGHDN and CDR2 FVKESK. With 4 bases clipped from V and 3 bases from J, the junction kept 6 bases outside the gene matches. The CDR3 contains 15 residues. The DNA of the CDR3 is TGTGCCAGCAGCCCGGGTGGGACTAGAACAGATACGCAGTATTTT. Amino acids: CASSPGGTRTDTQYF.

The chain carries TRBV4-3 and TRBJ1-2; the D is unclear. Germline CDR1 reads LGHNA; CDR2 reads YSLEER. Trimming shortened V by 0 bases and J by 4 bases, and 15 bases separated the two germline ends. The CDR3 is 16 residues long. The CDR3 bases are TGCGCCAGCAGCCAAGATTTCGGAGGTGCTACCTATGGCTACACCTTC. Its translation is CASSQDFGGATYGYTF.

The rearrangement uses TRBV9 and TRBJ2-3; D gene ambiguous. Germline CDR1 is SGDLS and CDR2 is YYNGEE. V was pared by 7 bases and J by 0 bases, with 18 bases between. CDR3 size: 16 residues. The CDR3: CASCTPAASSTDTQYF. The CDR3 coding sequence is TGTGCCAGCTGTACTCCGGCGGCCAGTAGCACAGATACGCAGTATTTT.

This chain uses TRBV5-4 with TRBJ2-7; D is perhaps TRBD2 (6 bases). CDR1 is SGHNT and CDR2 is YYREEE in the germline V gene (reference sequence). V lost 1 base to trimming and J lost 5 bases, with 16 bases between them. The CDR3 has 15 amino acids. CDR3 sequence: CASSLSGTRRHEQYF. The DNA for the CDR3 is TGTGCCAGCAGCTTGTCCGGGACTCGGAGACACGAGCAGTACTTC.

V gene TRBV7-3 combines with J gene TRBJ2-1; 7 bases are shared with TRBD1. Germline V gives CDR1 SGHTA, CDR2 FQGTGA. J gave up 0 bases and V 4 bases, and 6 bases lay outside the gene matches. This CDR3 region has 16 residues. Here the CDR3 DNA reads TGTGCCAGCAGCTCGGGACAGCCGAGCTCCTACAATGAGCAGTTCTTC. Translated, it gives CASSSGQPSSYNEQFF.

The genes are TRBV7-6 and TRBJ2-5; TRBD2 might be the D (7 bases). The CDR3 extends over 14 amino acids. Per the germline V gene, CDR1 is SGHVS and CDR2 is FNYEAQ. Trimming took off 5 bases at V and 5 bases at J, with 15 bases between the two ends. CDR3 residues: CASSGPGGQETQYF. CDR3 coding DNA: TGTGCCAGCAGCGGGCCCGGGGGGCAGGAGACCCAGTACTTC. The full variable domain, rest sourced from reference TRBV7-6 and TRBJ2-5, is GAGVSQSPRYKVTKRGQDVALRCDPISGHVSLYWYRQALGQGPEFLTYFNYEAQQDKSGLPNDRFSAERPEGSISTLTIQRTEQRDSAMYRCASSGPGGQETQYFGPGTRLLVL.

The chain's CDR3 is CASRDRGLITYGYTF. The CDR3 nucleotides are TGTGCCAGCAGGGACAGGGGGCTTATTACCTATGGCTACACCTTC. The rearrangement links TRBV2 to TRBJ1-2; 11 bases align to TRBD1. The germline CDR1 and CDR2 sequences are SNHLY and FYNNEI. The CDR3 contains 15 residues. Trimming cost V 6 bases and J 4 bases; bases outside gene matches: 7.

This clone was detected a few times. V and J are TRBV6-1 and TRBJ1-5; no reliable D call. This CDR3 has 15 residues. Germline lookup yields CDR1 MNHNS and CDR2 SASEGT. Between the trimmed V and J ends, which lost 0 bases and 4 bases, there was a span of 10 bases. Here the CDR3 DNA reads TGTGCCAGCAGTGAAGCGAGAATGAGTAATCAGCCCCAGCATTTT. This sequence encodes CASSEARMSNQPQHF.

V is TRBV7-6 and J is TRBJ1-2, with 8 bases fitting TRBD1. The junction had 9 bases not matched to a gene; V was cut back by 5 bases and J by 4 bases. The CDR3 covers 15 residues. Germline V gene data show CDR1 as SGHVS and CDR2 as FNYEAQ. Here the CDR3 DNA reads TGTGCCAGCAGCCTCGGGACAGGAGTGTTCTATGGCTACACCTTC. Protein product: CASSLGTGVFYGYTF.

The chain links TRBV9 to TRBJ2-3; no clear D gene. CDR1 is SGDLS, CDR2 YYNGEE, per germline. The CDR3 runs to 15 residues. Trimming cost V 3 bases and J 4 bases, with 15 bases left between them. This CDR3 reads CASSDPTGRPDTQYF. CDR3 sequence (DNA): TGTGCCAGCAGCGATCCGACTGGTAGGCCAGATACGCAGTATTTT. Supplemented by reference TRBV9 and TRBJ2-3, the full variable domain reads DSGVTQTPKHLITATGQRVTLRCSPRSGDLSVYWYQQSLDQGLQFLIQYYNGEERAKGNILERFSAQQFPDLHSELNLSSLELGDSALYFCASSDPTGRPDTQYFGPGTRLTVL.

The V and J genes are TRBV6-6 and TRBJ1-1; perhaps TRBD1 as D (6 bases). The germline V and J ends were trimmed by 4 bases and 9 bases, with 12 bases remaining between them. Germline lookup yields CDR1 MNHNY and CDR2 SVGAGI (reference sequence). The CDR3 loop spans 12 amino acids. CDR3 amino acids: CASSSADRKAFF. The CDR3 DNA is TGTGCCAGCAGTTCCGCCGACAGGAAAGCTTTCTTT.

The rearrangement links TRBV7-8 to TRBJ1-4; weak D call: TRBD1 (5 bases). The CDR3 spans 14 residues. Between the trimmed V and J ends, which lost 5 bases and 3 bases, there was a span of 10 bases. Germline CDR1 reads SGHVS; CDR2 reads FQNEAQ. CDR3 in amino acids: CASSQGPPNEKLFF. DNA of the CDR3: TGTGCCAGCAGCCAGGGCCCGCCTAATGAAAAACTGTTTTTT.

This clone was picked up one time. The chain has TRBV29-1 and TRBJ1-3, with D uncertain. CDR1 and CDR2 from the germline V gene are SQVTM and ANQGSEA. The CDR3 consists of 14 residues. Trimming removed 3 bases from V and 2 bases from J, with 11 bases in between. The CDR3 loop is CSVDRAVTGNTIYF. The DNA of the CDR3 is TGCAGCGTTGATCGAGCGGTAACTGGAAACACCATATATTTT. The full variable domain, its missing parts supplied by reference TRBV29-1 and TRBJ1-3, is SAVISQKPSRDICQRGTSLTIQCQVDSQVTMMFWYRQQPGQSLTLIATANQGSEATYESGFVIDKFPISRPNLTFSTLTVSNMSPEDSSIYLCSVDRAVTGNTIYFGEGSWLTVV.

On this clone itself: Relative to the germline gene, one junction end is altered; a read error may explain this. V usage is TRBV6-6 and J usage is TRBJ2-7; 10 bases agree with TRBD2. CDR1 and CDR2 (germline): MNHNY, SVGAGI (reference sequence). The CDR3 is 15 amino acids. The CDR3 sequence: CASSYTSGTPYKQYF. Written as DNA, the CDR3 is TGTGCCAGCAGTTACACTAGCGGGACCCCCTACAAGCAGTACTTC.

Concerning this clone itself: Other DNA sequences of this sample code for an identical CDR3. V usage is TRBV7-8 and J usage is TRBJ1-5; 7 bases match TRBD1. Germline V lookup: CDR1 SGHVS, CDR2 FQNEAQ. V trimming: 1 base; J trimming: 4 bases; junction bases outside the gene matches: 4. The length of the CDR3 is 15 residues. CDR3 loop: CASSLDGQVNQPQHF. In DNA form, the CDR3 reads TGTGCCAGCAGCTTAGACGGACAGGTGAATCAGCCCCAGCATTTT.

This rearrangement joins TRBV7-8 to TRBJ2-3, with a possible D match to TRBD2 (6 bases). Germline values: CDR1 SGHVS, CDR2 FQNEAQ. The CDR3 contains 16 residues. V was cut by 5 bases and J by 2 bases, with 17 bases left in between. The CDR3 bases are TGTGCCAGCAGCAAACCTTCTAGCGCCCTCACAGATACGCAGTATTTT. Translated: CASSKPSSALTDTQYF.